The source of this T cell receptor beta chain is a study of blood T cell repertoires in COVID-19. Across the study: There were acute and convalescent COVID-19 samples, and they came from the United States, Italy and Spain.

CDR1 and CDR2 (germline): SGHAT, FQNNGV. The ends were cut back, 5 bases at V and 2 bases at J, with 11 bases in the middle. The CDR3 is 14 amino acids. This clone was picked up a small number of times. In the authors' methods: Amplification with reference gene primers provided the estimates of nucleated cell counts. Some clones are missing from TCRdb's copy, which holds only in-frame ones; the method was immunoSEQ multiplex PCR. V, J and clone size are taken as reported in that table, and D and trimming were inferred from the DNA itself. The data contain some 99,000 clones, over 70% of them singletons.

The chain has TRBV11-2 and TRBJ2-3; D is undetermined. Sequencing used peripheral blood. The TCR comes from a woman aged 80 or over with acute or convalescent COVID-19. The CDR3 loop is CASSAWAHTDTQYF. CDR3 sequence (DNA): TGTGCCAGCAGCGCCTGGGCCCACACAGATACGCAGTATTTT.